This T cell receptor (beta chain) emerged from a study of cytomegalovirus exposure and HLA in healthy donors. General study points: TCR beta chains numbering some 150 were designated cytomegalovirus-associated.

The germline V gene has CDR1 SEHNR and CDR2 FQNEAQ (reference sequence). The length of the CDR3 is 17 residues. J was trimmed by 0 bases and V by 10 bases; bases with no gene match: 11. This table comes from immunoSEQ multiplex PCR, and its TCRdb copy is limited to in-frame clones, with some not included. Of a few hundred thousand clones in the sample, approximately 91% were seen once. This clone was seen once. Its cognate antigen is unknown. This TCR came from a man aged 25-45 years in good health and CMV-seronegative. The specimen was PBMCs. This rearrangement joins TRBV7-9 to TRBJ1-4; 10 bases align to TRBD1. The CDR3 sequence is CATLRDRGFATNEKLFF. The DNA of the CDR3 is TGTGCCACTCTTCGGGACAGGGGTTTTGCAACTAATGAAAAACTGTTTTTT.